This T cell receptor (beta chain) was documented in a study of Ad26.COV2.S vaccination and SARS-CoV-2 variants. Whole-study context: A participant enrolled in the COV1001 Ad26.COV2.S trial arm provided the sample. Participants got Ad26.COV2.S intramuscularly, once or twice 56 days apart.

Specified treatment: around 19 received Ad26.COV2.S at low or high dose, single or two shots; 5 received placebo; per-sample allocation not given. Material that was analyzed had been drawn on day 63 after the first vaccine or placebo injection. CDR1 SGHNT and CDR2 YENEEA come from the germline V gene. This CDR3 contains 12 residues. Trimming removed 1 base from V and 7 bases from J, with 5 bases in between. Sequencing used immunoSEQ multiplex PCR; TCRdb keeps in-frame clones, though not all of them. The sample includes hundreds of thousands of clones, 75% to 90% seen only once; the top ten take about 2.7%.

The TCR originated in a person between 18 and 60 years old who received the Ad26.COV2.S COVID-19 vaccine or a placebo. This sequence joins TRBV11-3 and TRBJ2-1; tentatively, D is TRBD1 (5 bases). The specimen comprised peripheral blood, sampled in a trial of Ad26.COV2.S vaccine versus placebo. CDR3 DNA sequence: TGTGCCAGCAGCTTAGCAGGGAATGAGCAGTTCTTC. Its protein product is CASSLAGNEQFF.